This TCR beta chain is from a study of blood T cell repertoires in COVID-19. Germline V gene data show CDR1 as SGHAT and CDR2 as FQDESV (reference sequence). CDR3 length: 16 residues. The V gene end was trimmed by 0 bases and the J gene end by 3 bases; junction bases not matched to a gene: 4. In the original workflow: Reference gene primer amplification gave nucleated cell count estimates. Data came from immunoSEQ multiplex PCR; TCRdb stores just in-frame clones and leaves some out. That table gives V, J and clone size, and the DNA gave D and trimming. This repertoire shows about 180,000 clones, 88% found once; its top ten account for approximately 9%.

The sample taken for sequencing was PBMCs or T cells enriched from blood (not recorded which). The TCR originated in a woman between 18 and 30 years old who had recovered from COVID-19. The rearrangement links TRBV11-1 to TRBJ2-7; 11 nucleotides align to TRBD2. The CDR3 reads CASSLAGTSGNYEQYF. CDR3 coding DNA: TGTGCCAGCAGCTTAGCGGGGACTAGCGGAAACTACGAGCAGTACTTC.